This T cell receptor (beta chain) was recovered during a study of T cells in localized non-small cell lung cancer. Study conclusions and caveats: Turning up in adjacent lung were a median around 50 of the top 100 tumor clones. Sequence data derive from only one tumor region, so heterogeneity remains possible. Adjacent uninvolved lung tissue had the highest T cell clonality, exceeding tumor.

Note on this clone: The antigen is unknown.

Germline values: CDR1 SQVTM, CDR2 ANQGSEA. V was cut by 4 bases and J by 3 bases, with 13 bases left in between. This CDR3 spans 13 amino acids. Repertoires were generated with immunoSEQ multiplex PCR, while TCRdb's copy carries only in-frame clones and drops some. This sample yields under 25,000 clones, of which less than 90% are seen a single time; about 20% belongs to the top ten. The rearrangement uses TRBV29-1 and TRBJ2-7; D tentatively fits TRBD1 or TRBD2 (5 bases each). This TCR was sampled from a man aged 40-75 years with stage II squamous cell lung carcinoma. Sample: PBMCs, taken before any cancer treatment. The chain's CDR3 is CSVGRDAYYEQYF. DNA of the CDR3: TGCAGCGTTGGACGGGACGCATACTACGAGCAGTACTTC.